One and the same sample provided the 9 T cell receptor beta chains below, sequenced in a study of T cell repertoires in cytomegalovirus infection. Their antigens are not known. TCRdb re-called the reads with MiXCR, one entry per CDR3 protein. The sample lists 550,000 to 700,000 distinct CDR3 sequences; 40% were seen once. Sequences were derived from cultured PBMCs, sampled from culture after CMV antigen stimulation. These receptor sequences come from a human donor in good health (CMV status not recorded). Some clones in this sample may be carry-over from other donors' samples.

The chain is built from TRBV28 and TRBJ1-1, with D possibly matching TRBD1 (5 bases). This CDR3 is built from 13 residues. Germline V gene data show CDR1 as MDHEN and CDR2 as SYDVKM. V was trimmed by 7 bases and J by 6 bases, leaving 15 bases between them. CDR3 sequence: CASTSGHAAEAFF. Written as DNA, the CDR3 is TGTGCCAGCACCTCCGGACACGCGGCTGAAGCTTTCTTT.

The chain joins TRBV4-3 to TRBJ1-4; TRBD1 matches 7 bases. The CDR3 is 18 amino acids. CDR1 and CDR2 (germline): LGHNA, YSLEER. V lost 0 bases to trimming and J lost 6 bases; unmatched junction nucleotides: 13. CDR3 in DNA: TGCGCCAGCAGCCAAGATCTAAAGAACAGGGGAATTTATGAAAAACTGTTTTTT. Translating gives CASSQDLKNRGIYEKLFF.

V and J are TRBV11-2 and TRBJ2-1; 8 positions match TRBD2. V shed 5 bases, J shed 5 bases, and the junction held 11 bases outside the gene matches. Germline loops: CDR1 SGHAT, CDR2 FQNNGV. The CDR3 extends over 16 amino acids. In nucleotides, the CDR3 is TGTGCCAGCAGCGTCCGACTAGCGTCTGGGCACAATGAGCAGTTCTTC. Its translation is CASSVRLASGHNEQFF.

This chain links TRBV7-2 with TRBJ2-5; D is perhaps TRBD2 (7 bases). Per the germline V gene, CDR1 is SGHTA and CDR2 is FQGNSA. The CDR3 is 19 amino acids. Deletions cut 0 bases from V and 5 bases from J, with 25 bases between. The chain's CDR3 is CASSLARGGGRRSSETQYF. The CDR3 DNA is TGTGCCAGCAGCTTAGCGAGAGGGGGGGGCAGGCGCTCCAGCGAGACCCAGTACTTC. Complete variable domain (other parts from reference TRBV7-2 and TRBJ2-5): GAGVSQSPSNKVTEKGKDVELRCDPISGHTALYWYRQSLGQGLEFLIYFQGNSAPDKSGLPSDRFSAERTGGSVSTLTIQRTQQEDSAVYLCASSLARGGGRRSSETQYFGPGTRLLVL.

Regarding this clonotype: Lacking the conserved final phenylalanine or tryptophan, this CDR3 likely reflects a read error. This CDR3 reads CASSPGRGDRKTGNTIYC. CDR3 DNA: TGTGCCAGCAGCCCAGGACGGGGCGACAGGAAAACTGGAAACACCATATATTGT. The V gene is TRBV7-9, the J gene TRBJ1-3; tentatively, D is TRBD1 (6 bases). Germline lookup yields CDR1 SEHNR and CDR2 FQNEAQ (reference sequence). The CDR3 spans 18 residues. The germline V and J ends were trimmed by 5 bases and 2 bases, with 22 bases remaining between them.

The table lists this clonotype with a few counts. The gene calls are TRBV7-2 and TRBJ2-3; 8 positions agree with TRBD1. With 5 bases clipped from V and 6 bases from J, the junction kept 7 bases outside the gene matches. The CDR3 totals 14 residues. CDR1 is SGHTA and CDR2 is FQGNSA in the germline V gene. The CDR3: CASSVGQGPDTQYF. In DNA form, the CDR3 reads TGTGCCAGCAGCGTCGGACAGGGCCCGGATACGCAGTATTTT.

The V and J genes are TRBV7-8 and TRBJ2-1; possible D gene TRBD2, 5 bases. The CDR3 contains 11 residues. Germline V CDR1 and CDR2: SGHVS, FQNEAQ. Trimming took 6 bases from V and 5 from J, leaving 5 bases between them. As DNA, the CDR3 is TGTGCCAGCAGGCGGGACAATGAGCAGTTCTTC. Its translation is CASRRDNEQFF. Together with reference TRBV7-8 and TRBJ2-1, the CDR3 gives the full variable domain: GAGVSQSPRYKVAKRGQDVALRCDPISGHVSLFWYQQALGQGPEFLTYFQNEAQLDKSGLPSDRFFAERPEGSVSTLKIQRTQQEDSAVYLCASRRDNEQFFGPGTRLTVL.

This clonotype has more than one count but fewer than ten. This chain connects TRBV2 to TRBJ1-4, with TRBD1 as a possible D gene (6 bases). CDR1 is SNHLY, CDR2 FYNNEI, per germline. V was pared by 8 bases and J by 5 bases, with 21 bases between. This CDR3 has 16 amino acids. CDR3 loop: CASRAGPGQSNEKLFF. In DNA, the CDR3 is TGTGCCAGCCGTGCCGGTCCGGGACAATCGAATGAAAAACTGTTTTTT.

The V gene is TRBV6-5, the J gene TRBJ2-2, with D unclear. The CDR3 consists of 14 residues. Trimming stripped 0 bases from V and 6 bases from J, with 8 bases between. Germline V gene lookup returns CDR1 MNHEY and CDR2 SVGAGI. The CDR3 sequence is CASSYSGRPGELFF. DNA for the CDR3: TGTGCCAGCAGTTACTCGGGCCGGCCCGGGGAGCTGTTTTTT.